A selection of T cell receptor beta chains follows, all from one sample in a study of cytotoxic CD8 clonotypes in ibrutinib-treated CLL. Repertoires were generated with immunoSEQ multiplex PCR, while TCRdb's copy carries only in-frame clones and drops some. The data hold 12,000 or so clones, with about four fifths observed a single time. The input for sequencing was PBMCs, taken at disease progression, from a patient treated with ibrutinib. Receptors originate from a human donor with chronic lymphocytic leukemia. CDR3s include the opening cysteine and the closing phenylalanine or tryptophan. The D gene is left open where the match is weak. Rows give clone size only sometimes, using once, few, many, or a class for an expanded clone.

v_gene: TRBV29-1
d_gene: .
j_gene: TRBJ2-1
abundance: .
len: 13
CDR3aa: CSVGAGSYNEQFF
CDR3nt: TGCAGCGTGGGGGCGGGATCCTACAATGAGCAGTTCTTC

v_gene: TRBV5-4
d_gene: TRBD2
j_gene: TRBJ2-5
abundance: once
len: 15
CDR3aa: CASSWTSGSYETQYF
CDR3nt: TGTGCCAGCAGCTGGACTAGCGGGAGTTATGAGACCCAGTACTTC

v_gene: TRBV18
d_gene: .
j_gene: TRBJ1-1
abundance: .
len: 14
CDR3aa: CASSSAGKDTEAFF
CDR3nt: TGTGCCAGCTCATCCGCAGGGAAAGACACTGAAGCTTTCTTT

v_gene: TRBV19
d_gene: TRBD1
j_gene: TRBJ2-7
abundance: once
len: 14
CDR3aa: CASTTTGGRYEQYF
CDR3nt: TGTGCCAGTACCACGACAGGGGGTAGATACGAGCAGTACTTC

v_gene: TRBV11-2
d_gene: TRBD1
j_gene: TRBJ1-1
abundance: .
len: 15
CDR3aa: CASSSTGGLGTEAFF
CDR3nt: TGTGCCAGCAGTTCCACAGGGGGGTTAGGCACTGAAGCTTTCTTT

v_gene: TRBV7-7
d_gene: .
j_gene: TRBJ2-6
abundance: .
len: 17
CDR3aa: CASSTGVPQSRANVLTF
CDR3nt: TGTGCCAGCAGCACTGGAGTGCCACAAAGTCGGGCCAACGTCCTGACTTTC

v_gene: TRBV5-4
d_gene: .
j_gene: TRBJ1-1
abundance: once
len: 16
CDR3aa: CASSPMLDSGNTEAFF
CDR3nt: TGTGCCAGCAGCCCCATGCTCGACTCCGGGAACACTGAAGCTTTCTTT

v_gene: TRBV9
d_gene: TRBD2
j_gene: TRBJ2-1
abundance: .
len: 15
CDR3aa: CASSASGSSYNEQFF
CDR3nt: TGTGCCAGCAGCGCTAGCGGTAGCTCCTACAATGAGCAGTTCTTC

v_gene: TRBV7-3
d_gene: TRBD2
j_gene: TRBJ2-3
abundance: .
len: 17
CDR3aa: CASSARLAGGSADTQYF
CDR3nt: TGTGCCAGCAGCGCTAGACTAGCGGGAGGTTCCGCAGATACGCAGTATTTT

v_gene: TRBV6-1
d_gene: .
j_gene: TRBJ1-1
abundance: few
len: 12
CDR3aa: CASSREGTEAFF
CDR3nt: TGTGCCAGCAGCAGGGAGGGCACTGAAGCTTTCTTT

v_gene: TRBV18
d_gene: TRBD2
j_gene: TRBJ2-2
abundance: .
len: 18
CDR3aa: CASSPPSSGFGGTGELFF
CDR3nt: TGTGCCAGCTCACCACCGTCTAGCGGGTTCGGTGGAACCGGGGAGCTGTTTTTT

v_gene: TRBV21-1
d_gene: .
j_gene: TRBJ2-7
abundance: .
len: 18
CDR3aa: CASSKRGSGRSSSYEQYF
CDR3nt: TGTGCCAGCAGCAAACGGGGTAGCGGGAGGTCGAGCTCCTACGAGCAGTACTTC

v_gene: TRBV18
d_gene: TRBD2
j_gene: TRBJ2-1
abundance: .
len: 15
CDR3aa: CASSPGAGAYNEQFF
CDR3nt: TGTGCCAGCTCACCCGGAGCGGGAGCTTACAATGAGCAGTTCTTC

v_gene: TRBV2
d_gene: TRBD2
j_gene: TRBJ2-1
abundance: .
len: 15
CDR3aa: CASSKGGRDYNEQFF
CDR3nt: TGTGCCAGCTCCAAGGGCGGGAGGGACTACAATGAGCAGTTCTTC

v_gene: TRBV5-4
d_gene: TRBD2
j_gene: TRBJ2-1
abundance: .
len: 16
CDR3aa: CASSLVGGVTYNEQFF
CDR3nt: TGTGCCAGCAGCTTGGTGGGGGGGGTAACCTACAATGAGCAGTTCTTC

v_gene: TRBV19
d_gene: TRBD1
j_gene: TRBJ2-7
abundance: .
len: 12
CDR3aa: CASSRQGFEQYF
CDR3nt: TGTGCCAGTAGTCGACAGGGATTCGAGCAGTACTTC

v_gene: TRBV11-2
d_gene: .
j_gene: TRBJ2-7
abundance: .
len: 16
CDR3aa: CASSLDGSDSSYEQYF
CDR3nt: TGTGCCAGCAGCTTAGATGGGAGCGATAGCTCCTACGAGCAGTACTTC

v_gene: TRBV7-3
d_gene: TRBD2
j_gene: TRBJ2-1
abundance: .
len: 16
CDR3aa: CASSLTSTSEYNEQFF
CDR3nt: TGTGCCAGCAGCTTAACGTCTACTAGCGAGTACAATGAGCAGTTCTTC

v_gene: TRBV7-9
d_gene: .
j_gene: TRBJ1-1
abundance: few
len: 13
CDR3aa: CASSLGLHTEAFF
CDR3nt: TGTGCCAGCAGCTTAGGCCTCCACACTGAAGCTTTCTTT

v_gene: TRBV28
d_gene: .
j_gene: TRBJ2-5
abundance: .
len: 13
CDR3aa: CASSFTDQETQYF
CDR3nt: TGTGCCAGCAGTTTCACAGACCAAGAGACCCAGTACTTC

v_gene: TRBV6-1
d_gene: .
j_gene: TRBJ1-5
abundance: .
len: 13
CDR3aa: CASKRTLNGPQHF
CDR3nt: TGTGCCAGCAAACGGACTTTAAATGGGCCCCAGCATTTT

v_gene: TRBV29-1
d_gene: .
j_gene: TRBJ1-2
abundance: .
len: 14
CDR3aa: CSAPNARAPHGYTF
CDR3nt: TGCAGCGCCCCAAACGCCAGGGCACCCCATGGCTACACCTTC

v_gene: TRBV28
d_gene: .
j_gene: TRBJ1-5
abundance: .
len: 13
CDR3aa: CASSSTGNQPQHF
CDR3nt: TGTGCCAGCAGTAGTACAGGCAATCAGCCCCAGCATTTT

v_gene: TRBV7-6
d_gene: TRBD1
j_gene: TRBJ2-1
abundance: .
len: 13
CDR3aa: CASSGETGNEQFF
CDR3nt: TGTGCCAGCAGCGGGGAGACAGGGAATGAGCAGTTCTTC

v_gene: TRBV6-5
d_gene: TRBD1
j_gene: TRBJ1-5
abundance: few
len: 15
CDR3aa: CASSYSQGAAQPQHF
CDR3nt: TGTGCCAGCAGTTACTCGCAGGGGGCTGCTCAGCCCCAGCATTTT

v_gene: TRBV5-1
d_gene: TRBD1
j_gene: TRBJ1-1
abundance: .
len: 15
CDR3aa: CASSLVGQGDTEAFF
CDR3nt: TGCGCCAGCAGCTTGGTGGGACAGGGTGACACTGAAGCTTTCTTT

v_gene: TRBV6-5
d_gene: .
j_gene: TRBJ1-3
abundance: .
len: 15
CDR3aa: CASSFDRKIGNTIYF
CDR3nt: TGTGCCAGCAGTTTCGACCGCAAGATTGGAAACACCATATATTTT

v_gene: TRBV27
d_gene: .
j_gene: TRBJ2-2
abundance: large
len: 14
CDR3aa: CASSLWRNTGELFF
CDR3nt: TGTGCCAGCAGTTTATGGAGAAACACCGGGGAGCTGTTTTTT

v_gene: TRBV7-2
d_gene: .
j_gene: TRBJ2-1
abundance: .
len: 13
CDR3aa: CASSLQKDGEQFF
CDR3nt: TGTGCCAGCAGCTTACAAAAGGACGGTGAGCAGTTCTTC

v_gene: TRBV11-2
d_gene: .
j_gene: TRBJ2-7
abundance: .
len: 11
CDR3aa: CASSSHYEQYF
CDR3nt: TGTGCCAGCAGCTCGCACTACGAGCAGTACTTC

v_gene: TRBV5-4
d_gene: .
j_gene: TRBJ1-2
abundance: .
len: 13
CDR3aa: CAYLGRNQEGYTF
CDR3nt: TGTGCTTACTTAGGCAGAAATCAGGAGGGCTACACCTTC

v_gene: TRBV30
d_gene: TRBD1
j_gene: TRBJ2-3
abundance: .
len: 14
CDR3aa: CACSRQGGTDTQYF
CDR3nt: TGTGCCTGCTCCAGACAGGGAGGCACAGATACGCAGTATTTT

v_gene: TRBV6-5
d_gene: TRBD1
j_gene: TRBJ2-7
abundance: .
len: 15
CDR3aa: CASSYSRDRDYEQYF
CDR3nt: TGTGCCAGCAGTTACTCCCGGGACAGGGACTACGAGCAGTACTTC

v_gene: TRBV28
d_gene: .
j_gene: TRBJ2-1
abundance: .
len: 15
CDR3aa: CASSLGTFLLDEQFF
CDR3nt: TGTGCCAGCAGTTTGGGGACCTTTCTCTTGGATGAGCAGTTCTTC

v_gene: TRBV5-6
d_gene: .
j_gene: TRBJ1-5
abundance: once
len: 16
CDR3aa: CASSSSGTRTGQPQHF
CDR3nt: TGTGCCAGCAGCTCATCCGGGACCCGGACGGGTCAGCCCCAGCATTTT

v_gene: TRBV27
d_gene: .
j_gene: TRBJ1-2
abundance: .
len: 14
CDR3aa: CASSSVTSKGGYTF
CDR3nt: TGTGCCAGCAGTTCCGTGACAAGCAAAGGCGGCTACACCTTC

v_gene: TRBV19
d_gene: .
j_gene: TRBJ2-6
abundance: once
len: 12
CDR3aa: CASSARANVLTF
CDR3nt: TGTGCCAGTAGTGCCCGGGCCAACGTCCTGACTTTC

v_gene: TRBV6-5
d_gene: .
j_gene: TRBJ2-3
abundance: .
len: 14
CDR3aa: CASSYSNTGDTQYF
CDR3nt: TGTGCCAGCAGTTACTCGAACACTGGAGATACGCAGTATTTT

v_gene: TRBV11-2
d_gene: TRBD1
j_gene: TRBJ1-1
abundance: .
len: 14
CDR3aa: CASSPTGYDTEAFF
CDR3nt: TGTGCCAGCAGCCCGACAGGGTATGACACTGAAGCTTTCTTT

v_gene: TRBV7-8
d_gene: .
j_gene: TRBJ1-5
abundance: .
len: 15
CDR3aa: CASSLAGGSNQPQHF
CDR3nt: TGTGCCAGCAGCTTAGCGGGTGGCAGTAATCAGCCCCAGCATTTT

v_gene: TRBV29-1
d_gene: .
j_gene: TRBJ1-2
abundance: .
len: 13
CDR3aa: CSVRTAPMDGYTF
CDR3nt: TGCAGCGTTCGGACTGCGCCTATGGATGGCTACACCTTC

v_gene: TRBV7-2
d_gene: .
j_gene: TRBJ2-5
abundance: few
len: 14
CDR3aa: CASSLFMGPETQYF
CDR3nt: TGTGCCAGCAGCCTCTTTATGGGCCCGGAGACCCAGTACTTC

v_gene: TRBV30
d_gene: .
j_gene: TRBJ2-5
abundance: .
len: 14
CDR3aa: CAWSTGGLYETQYF
CDR3nt: TGTGCCTGGAGCACTGGGGGACTGTACGAGACCCAGTACTTC

v_gene: TRBV19
d_gene: TRBD2
j_gene: TRBJ2-7
abundance: few
len: 16
CDR3aa: CASSVTSGSFSYEQYF
CDR3nt: TGTGCCAGTAGTGTGACTAGCGGGAGTTTCTCCTACGAGCAGTACTTC

v_gene: TRBV5-6
d_gene: TRBD1
j_gene: TRBJ2-7
abundance: .
len: 13
CDR3aa: CASSWAGGGEQYF
CDR3nt: TGTGCCAGCAGCTGGGCAGGGGGTGGTGAGCAGTACTTC

v_gene: TRBV28
d_gene: .
j_gene: TRBJ1-2
abundance: .
len: 12
CDR3aa: CASSLGDYGYTF
CDR3nt: TGTGCCAGCAGTTTAGGGGACTATGGCTACACCTTC

v_gene: TRBV9
d_gene: .
j_gene: TRBJ2-4
abundance: large
len: 14
CDR3aa: CASSVEGSQNIQYF
CDR3nt: TGTGCCAGCAGCGTAGAGGGGTCCCAAAACATTCAGTACTTC

v_gene: TRBV5-1
d_gene: .
j_gene: TRBJ2-2
abundance: .
len: 14
CDR3aa: CASSLDSPSGELFF
CDR3nt: TGCGCCAGCAGCTTGGACTCCCCTTCCGGGGAGCTGTTTTTT